Presented here are 13 T cell receptor beta chains from one specimen sequenced in a study of blood T cell repertoires in COVID-19 (dated by TCRdb to between 2020 and 2021). The library was made by the immunoSEQ multiplex PCR assay. TCRdb's version of the immuneACCESS table is confined to in-frame rearrangements and falls short of the full clone set. An unresolved V gene accounts for under half of the shortfall where checked; the remainder is of unknown origin. Here the sample has about 140,000 clones; about 80% occur a single time. The ten top clones hold approximately 3.6% of the sample. Sequencing input: peripheral blood. These receptors were obtained from a man between 60 and 75 years old with acute or convalescent COVID-19.

The chain links TRBV5-1 to TRBJ2-5; tentative D call: TRBD2 (5 bases). With 1 base removed from V and 5 bases from J, the gap between germline ends came to 12 bases. Germline loops: CDR1 SGHRS, CDR2 YFSETQ. This CDR3 is built from 14 residues. The CDR3: CASSLQRLGETQYF. Written as DNA, the CDR3 is TGCGCCAGCAGCTTGCAGCGGCTAGGGGAGACCCAGTACTTC.

There are many counts of this clone. The chain recombines TRBV19 with TRBJ1-5; weak D call: TRBD1 (6 bases). CDR1 is LNHDA, CDR2 SQIVND, per germline (reference sequence). The CDR3 has 16 amino acids. V was pared by 7 bases and J by 9 bases, with 25 bases between. In nucleotides, the CDR3 is TGTGCCAGTACCCAAGTGGGGGGGGGCGGAAGATGGCCCCAGCATTTT. It codes for CASTQVGGGGRWPQHF.

J is TRBJ1-1 and V is TRBV7-8; no clear D gene. CDR3 length: 16 residues. The V gene's germline CDR1 is SGHVS and CDR2 FQNEAQ. The ends were cut back, 5 bases at V and 4 bases at J, with 20 bases in the middle. The CDR3 nucleotides read TGTGCCAGCAGCCCACCCCTCGCCCGCGGGCGCACTGAAGCTTTCTTT. Translation: CASSPPLARGRTEAFF.

This clone was counted a few times. The genes are TRBV11-2 and TRBJ2-1; D perhaps matches TRBD2 (6 bases). Germline V gene data show CDR1 as SGHAT and CDR2 as FQNNGV. The CDR3 consists of 15 residues. V shed 4 bases and J shed 7 bases, with 17 bases lying between them. Here the CDR3 DNA reads TGTGCCAGCAGCTCGCTGGGGGGTTTAGGGAATGAGCAGTTCTTC. It specifies CASSSLGGLGNEQFF.

The gene calls are TRBV7-9 and TRBJ2-1; D remains ambiguous. CDR3 length: 13 amino acids. CDR1 is SEHNR and CDR2 is FQNEAQ in the germline V gene (reference sequence). The ends were cut back, 2 bases at V and 5 bases at J, with 7 bases in the middle. The CDR3 nucleotides read TGTGCCAGCAGCTTAAATCTCGACAATGAGCAGTTCTTC. Protein: CASSLNLDNEQFF.

The V gene is TRBV2, the J gene TRBJ1-5, with D perhaps matching TRBD1 (5 bases). Deletions cut 7 bases from V and 4 bases from J, with 11 bases between. The germline V gene encodes CDR1 SNHLY and CDR2 FYNNEI. The CDR3 loop spans 13 amino acids. The CDR3 sequence is CASTGGVNQPQHF. Written as DNA, the CDR3 is TGTGCCAGCACCGGAGGGGTTAATCAGCCCCAGCATTTT.

The genes are TRBV9 and TRBJ1-1; no clear D. Trimming pared 0 bases from V and 11 bases from J, leaving 14 bases between. The CDR3 sequence is 13 residues long. The germline V gene encodes CDR1 SGDLS and CDR2 YYNGEE. The CDR3 DNA follows: TGTGCCAGCAGCGTAGGAGGGCGGTCAATCGCTTTCTTT. It yields the protein CASSVGGRSIAFF.

The chain recombines TRBV15 with TRBJ2-7, with 13 bases matching TRBD2. The ends lost 5 bases at V and 4 bases at J; junction bases unmatched: 14. Germline V gene sequence: CDR1 LNHNV, CDR2 YYDKDF (reference sequence). The CDR3 runs to 18 residues. CDR3 sequence reads: CATSPGLAGVSQAYEQYF. The DNA for the CDR3 is TGTGCCACCAGCCCAGGACTAGCGGGAGTATCACAGGCATACGAGCAGTACTTC.

The chain is built from TRBV11-2 and TRBJ1-2; no clear D. The V end lost 5 bases, the J end lost 4 bases, and 8 bases lay between the germline ends. The CDR3 consists of 12 residues. Germline-derived CDR1 and CDR2 are SGHAT and FQNNGV. The CDR3 nucleotides are TGTGCCAGCAGCCCCCGGGGCTATGGCTACACCTTC. Encoded protein: CASSPRGYGYTF. Using reference TRBV11-2 and TRBJ1-2 for the parts outside the CDR3, the full variable domain is EAGVAQSPRYKIIEKRQSVAFWCNPISGHATLYWYQQILGQGPKLLIQFQNNGVVDDSQLPKDRFSAERLKGVDSTLKIQPAKLEDSAVYLCASSPRGYGYTFGSGTRLTVV.

This clone was observed a few times. The J gene is TRBJ2-2, the V gene TRBV5-1; TRBD1 might be the D (6 bases). Germline V gene lookup returns CDR1 SGHRS and CDR2 YFSETQ. The CDR3 extends over 14 amino acids. V lost 6 bases and J lost 4, with 13 bases in between. CDR3 bases: TGCGCCAGCAAGGGGGACGGCCCCACCGGGGAGCTGTTTTTT. Translated: CASKGDGPTGELFF.

The chain employs TRBV4-2 and TRBJ2-1, with TRBD1 matching over 7 bases. This CDR3 is built from 15 residues. CDR1 is LGHNA and CDR2 is YNFKEQ in the germline V gene. Losses at the gene ends were 8 bases for V and 4 bases for J; bases not matched to a gene: 11. The CDR3 DNA is TGTGCCAGCGCGCCGGACAGGATGTTTTACAATGAGCAGTTCTTC. Residues: CASAPDRMFYNEQFF.

The genes are TRBV28 and TRBJ1-5; TRBD1 is a possible D gene (6 bases). The CDR3 covers 15 residues. The V and J ends lost 4 bases and 0 bases respectively, with 10 bases between them. From germline, CDR1 is MDHEN and CDR2 SYDVKM. The CDR3 spells CASSWDNDSNQPQHF. In DNA form, the CDR3 reads TGTGCCAGCAGTTGGGACAATGATAGCAATCAGCCCCAGCATTTT.

This clone showed up just a few times. The chain is built from TRBV14 and TRBJ2-5; 7 positions match TRBD2. Trimming cost V 4 bases and J 1 base; bases outside gene matches: 6. The CDR3 contains 15 residues. The germline gives CDR1 SGHDN, CDR2 FVKESK. DNA of the CDR3: TGTGCCAGCAGCCTACAAGCGGGGCGCCAAGAGACCCAGTACTTC. The encoded protein is CASSLQAGRQETQYF.